This T cell receptor beta chain emerged from a study of radiation and T cells in renal cell carcinoma. Turning to the study itself: Nephrectomy followed 15 Gy stereotactic body radiation by 4 weeks.

Assay used: immunoSEQ multiplex PCR; TCRdb lists only in-frame clones, some missing. This table has roughly 150,000 clones, approximately 86% appearing once. On this clone itself: Its antigen is unknown.

CDR1 SNHLY and CDR2 FYNNEI come from the germline V gene. The J segment lost 5 bases and the V segment lost 5 bases, leaving 9 bases of the junction unmatched. The CDR3 consists of 15 residues. Study findings and constraints: Top tumor clonotypes rose in blood 2 weeks post-radiation, then contracted.

Documented time point: blood 2 weeks post-SBRT. Documented treatment: 15 Gy SBRT to primary tumor, nephrectomy 4 weeks later. Clear cell pathology was present in this patient's renal cell carcinoma. The TCR was taken from a woman in her 50s with renal cell carcinoma. The chain carries TRBV2 and TRBJ2-5, with 9 bases that match TRBD1. The sample consisted of blood, taken from a patient whose treatment included radiotherapy and nephrectomy. This chain's CDR3 is CASSRSPDRGETQYF. As DNA, the CDR3 is TGTGCCAGCAGTCGATCTCCAGACAGGGGGGAGACCCAGTACTTC.